This TCR beta chain was sequenced for a study of blood T cell repertoires in COVID-19. The method was immunoSEQ multiplex PCR; TCRdb's version includes in-frame clones alone and lacks a portion of them. The sample gives 200,000 to 250,000 clones, roughly 90% of which show up once; about 16% is in the top ten. V lost 1 base, J lost 4 bases, and 19 bases lay in between. This CDR3 has 17 residues. Germline V CDR1 and CDR2: SGHDN, FVKESK. The chain recombines TRBV14 with TRBJ1-1; D is ambiguous. Sequenced: PBMCs or T cells enriched from blood (not recorded which). The sequence was collected from a man aged 30 to 45 who had been exposed to COVID-19. The CDR3 nucleotides read TGTGCCAGCAGCCAAGTCCCGGGGAGGGTCCGTGGCACTGAAGCTTTCTTT. Its protein product is CASSQVPGRVRGTEAFF.